The count of the clone carrying this T cell receptor beta chain is one. The antigen is not known. This sample stems from a study of a mutant IDH1 vaccine in newly diagnosed glioma. On the study more broadly: Week 35 was safety follow-up visit V12; week 47 was end-of-study visit V13.

Using immunoSEQ multiplex PCR, the repertoire was profiled, and TCRdb retains in-frame clones only, with some absent. The profile covers tens of thousands of clones, with roughly nine tenths appearing a single time and 0.75% to 0.95% taken by the ten largest. The time point: week 47, end of study. Vaccination comprised doses that each held 300 ug of mutant IDH1 20-mer peptide, plus topical imiquimod. Vaccinations, eight in total, occurred in weeks 1, 3, 5, 7, 11, 15, 19, 23. CDR1 is SGHRS, CDR2 YFSETQ, per germline. This CDR3 region has 17 residues. V was pared by 4 bases and J by 2 bases, with 12 bases of the junction left unmatched.

The TCR was taken from a woman in her 50s with glioma. V usage is TRBV5-1 and J usage is TRBJ2-3; 8 nucleotides agree with TRBD1. Source: PBMCs, taken from a glioma patient whose treatment included an IDH1 peptide vaccine. CDR3 nucleotides: TGCGCCAGCAGCGAAGTCAGGGGGCGCCCGGACACAGATACGCAGTATTTT. Encoded protein: CASSEVRGRPDTDTQYF.